This paragraph covers one TCR beta chain sequence. Per the study methods: Counts of nucleated cells, estimated from reference gene primer amplification, were obtained. Clones were read by immunoSEQ multiplex PCR, and TCRdb kept only the in-frame ones, dropping some. D and trimming come from the DNA, and the V and J calls and clone size come from that table. The table has some 80,000 clones, about four fifths seen once; the top ten hold about 45%. This sample is part of a study of blood T cell repertoires in COVID-19. Looking at the study overall: Donors in the United States, Italy and Spain gave samples during acute or convalescent COVID-19. Sample material is recorded as cDNA or gDNA derived from T cells, B-cell-depleted T cells, or PBMCs.

Per the germline V gene, CDR1 is MNHEY and CDR2 is SMNVEV (reference sequence). V was clipped by 6 bases and J by 7 bases; unmatched bases: 7. This CDR3 region has 15 residues. J is TRBJ1-6 and V is TRBV27; 9 bases are a match to TRBD1. The sequenced sample consisted of peripheral blood. The receptor's source is a man aged 80 or over with acute or convalescent COVID-19. CDR3 residues: CASSKNRGPNSPLHF. The CDR3 DNA sequence: TGTGCCAGCAGCAAGAACAGGGGGCCGAATTCACCCCTCCACTTT.